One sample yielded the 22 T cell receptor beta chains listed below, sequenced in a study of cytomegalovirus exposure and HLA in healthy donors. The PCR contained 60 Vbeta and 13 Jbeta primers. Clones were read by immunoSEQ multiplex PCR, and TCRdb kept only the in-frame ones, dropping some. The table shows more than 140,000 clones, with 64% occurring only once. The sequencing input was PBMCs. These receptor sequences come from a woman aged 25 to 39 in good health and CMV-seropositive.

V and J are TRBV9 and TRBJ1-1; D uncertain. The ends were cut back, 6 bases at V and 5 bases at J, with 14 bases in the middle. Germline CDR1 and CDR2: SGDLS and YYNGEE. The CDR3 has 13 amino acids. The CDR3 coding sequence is TGTGCCAGCAACAGAGAGGAGGGAACTGAAGCTTTCTTT. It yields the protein CASNREEGTEAFF.

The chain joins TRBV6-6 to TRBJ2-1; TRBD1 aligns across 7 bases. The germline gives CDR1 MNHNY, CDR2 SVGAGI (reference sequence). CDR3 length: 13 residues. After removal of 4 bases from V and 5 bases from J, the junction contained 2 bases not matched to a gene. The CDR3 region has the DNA TGTGCCAGCAGTTCCCAGGGGGACAATGAGCAGTTCTTC. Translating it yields CASSSQGDNEQFF.

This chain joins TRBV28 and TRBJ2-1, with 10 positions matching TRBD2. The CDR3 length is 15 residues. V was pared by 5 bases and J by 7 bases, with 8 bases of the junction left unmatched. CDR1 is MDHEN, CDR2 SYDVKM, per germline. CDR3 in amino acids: CASSGTSEGGNEQFF. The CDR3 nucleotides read TGTGCCAGCAGTGGGACTAGCGAGGGCGGAAATGAGCAGTTCTTC.

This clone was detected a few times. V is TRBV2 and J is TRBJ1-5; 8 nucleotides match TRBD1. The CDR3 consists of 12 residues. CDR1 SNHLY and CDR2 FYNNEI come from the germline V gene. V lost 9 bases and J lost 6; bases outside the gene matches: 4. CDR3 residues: CASDRGGQPQHF. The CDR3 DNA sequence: TGTGCCAGTGACAGGGGAGGTCAGCCCCAGCATTTT.

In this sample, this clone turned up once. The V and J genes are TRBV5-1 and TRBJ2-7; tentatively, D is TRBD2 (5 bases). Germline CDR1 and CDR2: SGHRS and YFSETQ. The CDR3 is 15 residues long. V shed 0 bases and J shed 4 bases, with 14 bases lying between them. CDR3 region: CASSLGAGFFYEQYF. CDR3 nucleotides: TGCGCCAGCAGCTTGGGTGCGGGCTTTTTTTACGAGCAGTACTTC.

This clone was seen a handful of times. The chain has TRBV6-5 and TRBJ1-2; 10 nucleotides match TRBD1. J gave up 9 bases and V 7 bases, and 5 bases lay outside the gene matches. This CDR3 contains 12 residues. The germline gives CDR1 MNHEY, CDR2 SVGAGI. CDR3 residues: CASTLGQGSYTF. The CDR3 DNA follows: TGTGCCAGCACTTTGGGACAGGGGAGCTACACCTTC.

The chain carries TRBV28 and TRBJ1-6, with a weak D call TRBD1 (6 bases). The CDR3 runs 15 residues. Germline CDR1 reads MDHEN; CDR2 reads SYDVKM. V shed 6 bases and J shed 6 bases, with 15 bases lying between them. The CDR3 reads CASSRQARINSPLHF. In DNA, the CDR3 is TGTGCCAGCAGCCGACAGGCCCGAATTAATTCACCCCTCCACTTT.

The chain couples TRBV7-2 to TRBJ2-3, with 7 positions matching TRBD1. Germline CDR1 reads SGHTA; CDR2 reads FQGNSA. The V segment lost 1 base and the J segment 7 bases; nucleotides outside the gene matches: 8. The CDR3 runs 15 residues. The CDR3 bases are TGTGCCAGCAGCTTAGTTGGGACAGCCAAGAATACGCAGTATTTT. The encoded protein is CASSLVGTAKNTQYF.

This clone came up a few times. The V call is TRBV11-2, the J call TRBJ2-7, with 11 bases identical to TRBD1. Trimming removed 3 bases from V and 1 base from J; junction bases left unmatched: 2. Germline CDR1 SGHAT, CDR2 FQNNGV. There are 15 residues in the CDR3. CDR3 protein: CASSFGTGGSYEQYF. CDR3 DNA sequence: TGTGCCAGCAGCTTCGGGACAGGGGGTTCCTACGAGCAGTACTTC.

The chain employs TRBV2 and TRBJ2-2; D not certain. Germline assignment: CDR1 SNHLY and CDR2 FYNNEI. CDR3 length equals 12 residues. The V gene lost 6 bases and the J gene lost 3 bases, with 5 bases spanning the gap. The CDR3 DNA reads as TGTGCCAGCAGCCGGGACACCGGGGAGCTGTTTTTT. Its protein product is CASSRDTGELFF. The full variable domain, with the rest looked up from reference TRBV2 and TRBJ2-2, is EPEVTQTPSHQVTQMGQEVILRCVPISNHLYFYWYRQILGQKVEFLVSFYNNEISEKSEIFDDQFSVERPDGSNFTLKIRSTKLEDSAMYFCASSRDTGELFFGEGSRLTVL.

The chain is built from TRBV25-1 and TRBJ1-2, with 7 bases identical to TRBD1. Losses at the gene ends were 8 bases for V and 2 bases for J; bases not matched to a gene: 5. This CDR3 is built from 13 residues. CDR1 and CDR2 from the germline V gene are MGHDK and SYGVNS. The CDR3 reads CASRRDSNYGYTF. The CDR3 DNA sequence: TGTGCCAGCCGTCGGGACAGCAACTATGGCTACACCTTC.

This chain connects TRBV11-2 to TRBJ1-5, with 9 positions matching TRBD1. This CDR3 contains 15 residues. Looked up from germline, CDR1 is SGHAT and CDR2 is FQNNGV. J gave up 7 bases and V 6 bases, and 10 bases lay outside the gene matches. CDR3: CASRLGTGIFQPQHF. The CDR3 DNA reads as TGTGCCAGCAGACTCGGGACAGGGATTTTCCAGCCCCAGCATTTT.

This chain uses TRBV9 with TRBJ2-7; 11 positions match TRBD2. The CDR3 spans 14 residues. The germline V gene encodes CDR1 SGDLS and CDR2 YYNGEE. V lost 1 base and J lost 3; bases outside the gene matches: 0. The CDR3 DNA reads TGTGCCAGCAGCGTAACTAGCGGGAGCTACGAGCAGTACTTC. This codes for CASSVTSGSYEQYF.

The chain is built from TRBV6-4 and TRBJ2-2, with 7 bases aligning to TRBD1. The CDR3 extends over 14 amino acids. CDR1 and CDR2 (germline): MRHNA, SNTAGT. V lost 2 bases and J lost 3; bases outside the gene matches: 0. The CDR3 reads CASSDGTDTGELFF. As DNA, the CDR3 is TGTGCCAGCAGTGACGGGACAGACACCGGGGAGCTGTTTTTT.

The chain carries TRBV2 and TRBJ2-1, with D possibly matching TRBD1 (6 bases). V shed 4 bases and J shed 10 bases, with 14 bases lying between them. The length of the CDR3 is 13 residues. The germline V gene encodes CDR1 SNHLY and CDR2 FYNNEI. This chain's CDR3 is CASSGRGGAEQFF. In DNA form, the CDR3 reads TGTGCCAGCAGTGGACGAGGGGGTGCGGAGCAGTTCTTC.

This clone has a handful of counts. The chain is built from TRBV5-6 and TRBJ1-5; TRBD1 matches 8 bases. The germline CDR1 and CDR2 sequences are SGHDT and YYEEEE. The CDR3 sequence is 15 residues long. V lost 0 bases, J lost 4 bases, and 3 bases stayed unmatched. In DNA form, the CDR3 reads TGTGCCAGCAGCTTGGGGACAGGGTCTAATCAGCCCCAGCATTTT. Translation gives CASSLGTGSNQPQHF. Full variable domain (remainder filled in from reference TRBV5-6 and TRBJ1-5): DAGVTQSPTHLIKTRGQQVTLRCSPKSGHDTVSWYQQALGQGPQFIFQYYEEEERQRGNFPDRFSGHQFPNYSSELNVNALLLGDSALYLCASSLGTGSNQPQHFGDGTRLSIL.

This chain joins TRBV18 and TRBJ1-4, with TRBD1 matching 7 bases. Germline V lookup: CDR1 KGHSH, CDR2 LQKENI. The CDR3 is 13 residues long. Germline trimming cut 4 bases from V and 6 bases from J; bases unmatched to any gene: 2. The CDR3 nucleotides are TGTGCCAGCTCACGTGACAGGGATGAAAAACTGTTTTTT. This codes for CASSRDRDEKLFF. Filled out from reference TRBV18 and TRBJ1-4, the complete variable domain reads NAGVMQNPRHLVRRRGQEARLRCSPMKGHSHVYWYRQLPEEGLKFMVYLQKENIIDESGMPKERFSAEFPKEGPSILRIQQVVRGDSAAYFCASSRDRDEKLFFGSGTQLSVL.

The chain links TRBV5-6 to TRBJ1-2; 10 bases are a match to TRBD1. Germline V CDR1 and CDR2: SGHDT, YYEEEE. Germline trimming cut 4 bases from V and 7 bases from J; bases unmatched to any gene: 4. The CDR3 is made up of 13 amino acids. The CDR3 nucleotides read TGTGCCAGCAGCCGCGACAGGGGGCCTGGCTACACCTTC. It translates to CASSRDRGPGYTF. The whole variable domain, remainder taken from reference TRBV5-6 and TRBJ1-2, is DAGVTQSPTHLIKTRGQQVTLRCSPKSGHDTVSWYQQALGQGPQFIFQYYEEEERQRGNFPDRFSGHQFPNYSSELNVNALLLGDSALYLCASSRDRGPGYTFGSGTRLTVV.

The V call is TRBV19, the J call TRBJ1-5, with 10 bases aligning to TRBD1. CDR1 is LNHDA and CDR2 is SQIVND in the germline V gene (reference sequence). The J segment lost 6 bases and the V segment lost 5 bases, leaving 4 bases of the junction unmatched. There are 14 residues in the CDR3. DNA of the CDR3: TGTGCCAGTAGTGCTTGGACAGGGGGTCAGCCCCAGCATTTT. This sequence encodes CASSAWTGGQPQHF.

The CDR3 is CAITGTRSEQYF. The CDR3 DNA is TGTGCCATCACCGGGACTCGCTCCGAGCAGTACTTC. V and J are TRBV10-3 and TRBJ2-7, with TRBD2 as a possible D gene (6 bases). The CDR3 is 12 residues long. Germline V lookup: CDR1 ENHRY, CDR2 SYGVKD. Trimming took 7 bases from V and 6 from J, leaving 13 bases between them.

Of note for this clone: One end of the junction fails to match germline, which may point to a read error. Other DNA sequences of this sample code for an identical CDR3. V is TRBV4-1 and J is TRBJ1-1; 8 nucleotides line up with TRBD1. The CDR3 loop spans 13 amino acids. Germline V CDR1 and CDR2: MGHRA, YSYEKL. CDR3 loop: CASSQDQGAEAFF. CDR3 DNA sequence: TGCGCCAGCAGCCAAGATCAGGGGGCTGAAGCCTTCTTT.

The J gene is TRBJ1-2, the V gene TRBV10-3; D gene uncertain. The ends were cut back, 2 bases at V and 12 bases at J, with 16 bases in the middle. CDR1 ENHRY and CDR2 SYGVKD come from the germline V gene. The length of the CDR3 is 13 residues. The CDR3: CAISEGGVPSDTF. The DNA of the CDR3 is TGTGCCATCAGTGAGGGCGGGGTCCCGTCGGACACCTTC.